Listed here is a single T cell receptor (beta chain). The sample originates from a study of shared clonotypes between healthy human individuals. Partitioning of CD4+ cells yielded a CD45RA+ naive subset and a CD45RA-negative memory subset. The CDR3 is 15 amino acids. The germline V gene encodes CDR1 MDHEN and CDR2 SYDVKM. V was shortened by 1 base and J by 4 bases, with 13 bases between the two germline ends. Assay used: immunoSEQ multiplex PCR; TCRdb lists only in-frame clones, some missing. The data contain around 990,000 clones, approximately 77% of them singletons. The sample taken for sequencing was memory CD4+ T cells from PBMCs. This sample's subset: CD45RA-negative fraction. This clonotype originated in a young man in good health. Some clones in this sample may be carry-over from other donors' samples. This sequence joins TRBV28 and TRBJ1-1; D not certain. CDR3 loop: CASSLFPGALTEAFF. CDR3 bases: TGTGCCAGCAGTTTATTTCCGGGAGCCCTCACTGAAGCTTTCTTT. The complete variable domain, with remaining parts taken from reference TRBV28 and TRBJ1-1, reads DVKVTQSSRYLVKRTGEKVFLECVQDMDHENMFWYRQDPGLGLRLIYFSYDVKMKEKGDIPEGYSVSREKKERFSLILESASTNQTSMYLCASSLFPGALTEAFFGQGTRLTVV.